The next 17 T cell receptor beta chains were all read from a single sample in a study of cytomegalovirus exposure and HLA in healthy donors. Method: immunoSEQ multiplex PCR; TCRdb's copy keeps in-frame clones and lacks some. The repertoire holds about 260,000 clones, with 80% to 95% as singletons. Specimen: PBMCs. These receptors were collected from a woman in her 30s in good health and CMV-seronegative.

This clone was counted a single time. The chain joins TRBV18 to TRBJ2-1, with D possibly TRBD2 on 6 matching bases. CDR3 length: 14 amino acids. V dropped 3 bases and J dropped 9 bases, with 15 bases sitting between them. Germline V lookup: CDR1 KGHSH, CDR2 LQKENI. The CDR3 protein is CASSPGWEVGEQFF. CDR3 bases: TGTGCCAGCTCACCCGGCTGGGAGGTTGGTGAGCAGTTCTTC.

V is TRBV7-9 and J is TRBJ2-2; 7 bases are a match to TRBD1. This CDR3 region has 15 residues. The J segment lost 1 base and the V segment lost 5 bases, leaving 4 bases of the junction unmatched. CDR1 and CDR2 from the germline V gene are SEHNR and FQNEAQ (reference sequence). The CDR3 nucleotides are TGTGCCAGCAGCGCCCGGACAGGGAACACCGGGGAGCTGTTTTTT. It is translated as CASSARTGNTGELFF.

The chain has TRBV7-9 and TRBJ2-7; 16 nucleotides agree with TRBD2. Trimming at V came to 1 base and at J to 0 bases, leaving 6 bases not matched to a gene. Germline CDR1 and CDR2: SEHNR and FQNEAQ (reference sequence). The CDR3 is 19 residues long. The CDR3 region has the DNA TGTGCCAGCAGCTTAGACTGGGGACTAGCGGGAGGGAACTCCTACGAGCAGTACTTC. Its translation: CASSLDWGLAGGNSYEQYF. The complete variable domain, with remaining parts taken from reference TRBV7-9 and TRBJ2-7, reads DTGVSQNPRHKITKRGQNVTFRCDPISEHNRLYWYRQTLGQGPEFLTYFQNEAQLEKSRLLSDRFSAERPKGSFSTLEIQRTEQGDSAMYLCASSLDWGLAGGNSYEQYFGPGTRLTVT.

The rearrangement joins TRBV10-2 to TRBJ2-7; D might be TRBD1 (6 bases). Germline V gene data show CDR1 as WSHSY and CDR2 as SAAADI. The CDR3 length is 13 residues. V dropped 3 bases and J dropped 2 bases, with 8 bases sitting between them. The CDR3 here is CASSEDRTYEQYF. The CDR3 DNA reads as TGCGCCAGCAGTGAAGACAGGACCTACGAGCAGTACTTC.

The CDR3 here is CASTQTGGGTDTQYF. CDR3 nucleotide sequence: TGCGCCAGCACCCAGACAGGGGGGGGCACAGATACGCAGTATTTT. The chain carries TRBV5-1 and TRBJ2-3, with 9 bases aligning to TRBD1. The ends lost 6 bases at V and 1 base at J; junction bases unmatched: 6. CDR1 is SGHRS, CDR2 YFSETQ, per germline. This CDR3 is 15 amino acids long.

The gene calls are TRBV29-1 and TRBJ2-5; no clear D gene. Germline V gene sequence: CDR1 SQVTM, CDR2 ANQGSEA. CDR3 size: 12 residues. Trimming pared 2 bases from V and 5 bases from J, leaving 9 bases between. The CDR3 DNA sequence: TGCAGCGTTGAAAGCCGGTTTGAGACCCAGTACTTC. This sequence encodes CSVESRFETQYF.

CDR3 coding DNA: TGTGCCAGCAGTCTGAGGACTAGCGCCTACAATGAGCAGTTCTTC. Its protein is CASSLRTSAYNEQFF. The chain links TRBV11-3 to TRBJ2-1; the match to TRBD2 covers 9 bases. The CDR3 covers 15 residues. The V gene's germline CDR1 is SGHNT and CDR2 YENEEA. J lost 2 bases, V lost 6 bases, and 5 bases had no gene match.

The J gene is TRBJ2-1, the V gene TRBV2, with TRBD2 matching 8 bases. The CDR3 extends over 16 amino acids. J gave up 6 bases and V 2 bases, and 9 bases lay outside the gene matches. Germline V lookup: CDR1 SNHLY, CDR2 FYNNEI. CDR3 residues: CASSELAGQGFNEQFF. CDR3 nucleotide sequence: TGTGCCAGCAGTGAACTAGCGGGTCAGGGGTTCAATGAGCAGTTCTTC.

The sample holds one count of this clone. The V gene is TRBV9, the J gene TRBJ1-2; the D gene is possibly TRBD1 (6 bases). CDR1 is SGDLS, CDR2 YYNGEE, per germline. This CDR3 has 12 amino acids. The germline V and J ends were trimmed by 2 bases and 8 bases, with 10 bases remaining between them. The CDR3 sequence: CASSVHQGGYTF. DNA for the CDR3: TGTGCCAGCAGCGTGCACCAGGGGGGCTACACCTTC.

V gene TRBV2 combines with J gene TRBJ2-4; D possibly corresponds to TRBD1 (6 bases). The CDR3 is made up of 15 amino acids. Looked up from germline, CDR1 is SNHLY and CDR2 is FYNNEI. The V end was cut by 6 bases, the J end by 0 bases, with 12 bases between. The CDR3 loop is CASSRDNLAKNIQYF. In DNA form, the CDR3 reads TGTGCCAGCAGCCGGGACAACCTAGCCAAAAACATTCAGTACTTC.

In nucleotides, the CDR3 is TGTGCCAGCTCAAAAAACGGGACACCTCGGGATGAAGCTTTCTTT. Protein product: CASSKNGTPRDEAFF. This sequence joins TRBV18 and TRBJ1-1; a possible D gene is TRBD1 (6 bases). CDR1 and CDR2 (germline): KGHSH, LQKENI. The CDR3 spans 15 residues. V lost 5 bases to trimming and J lost 7 bases, with 20 bases between them.

V gene TRBV27 combines with J gene TRBJ2-2; D may be TRBD1 (6 bases). In germline, CDR1 is MNHEY, CDR2 SMNVEV (reference sequence). There are 16 residues in the CDR3. The V gene lost 3 bases and the J gene lost 7 bases, with 18 bases spanning the gap. The CDR3 region is CASSFVAGVFGGELFF. The CDR3 DNA reads TGTGCCAGCAGTTTTGTGGCAGGGGTGTTTGGCGGGGAGCTGTTTTTT.

V is TRBV6-6 and J is TRBJ2-2; D is unresolved. Deletions cut 7 bases from V and 2 bases from J, with 8 bases between. The CDR3 spans 13 residues. The V gene's germline CDR1 is MNHNY and CDR2 SVGAGI (reference sequence). CDR3: CASIKDNTGELFF. The CDR3 nucleotides are TGTGCCAGCATAAAAGATAACACCGGGGAGCTGTTTTTT.

The rearrangement links TRBV10-3 to TRBJ2-7; 9 nucleotides line up with TRBD1. Germline lookup yields CDR1 ENHRY and CDR2 SYGVKD. The CDR3 consists of 14 residues. V trimming: 2 bases; J trimming: 9 bases; junction bases outside the gene matches: 8. In nucleotides, the CDR3 is TGTGCCATCAGTGAGGGGGGACAGGGCCGATGGCAGTACTTC. Protein sequence: CAISEGGQGRWQYF.

This sequence joins TRBV7-2 and TRBJ2-7; D ambiguous. The CDR3 covers 14 residues. The germline V gene has CDR1 SGHTA and CDR2 FQGNSA. V lost 3 bases, J lost 2 bases, and 11 bases lay in between. CDR3 residues: CASSLITLAYEQYF. The DNA of the CDR3 is TGTGCCAGCAGCTTGATTACTCTGGCCTACGAGCAGTACTTC.

The rearrangement joins TRBV5-6 to TRBJ1-1, with TRBD1 as a possible D gene (5 bases). CDR1 is SGHDT and CDR2 is YYEEEE in the germline V gene. Trimming cost V 2 bases and J 0 bases, with 8 bases left between them. The CDR3 has 14 residues. In DNA form, the CDR3 reads TGTGCCAGCAGCTTCGGGACGGTGAACACTGAAGCTTTCTTT. Translating gives CASSFGTVNTEAFF.

V is TRBV28 and J is TRBJ2-7; a possible D gene is TRBD1 (6 bases). This CDR3 is 11 amino acids long. V was trimmed by 6 bases and J by 9 bases, leaving 12 bases between them. Germline V lookup: CDR1 MDHEN, CDR2 SYDVKM. CDR3: CASSNQGTQYF. Written as DNA, the CDR3 is TGTGCCAGCAGCAATCAGGGGACGCAGTACTTC. Full variable domain (remainder filled in from reference TRBV28 and TRBJ2-7): DVKVTQSSRYLVKRTGEKVFLECVQDMDHENMFWYRQDPGLGLRLIYFSYDVKMKEKGDIPEGYSVSREKKERFSLILESASTNQTSMYLCASSNQGTQYFGPGTRLTVT.